This TCR beta chain came from a study of blood T cell repertoires in COVID-19. Germline V CDR1 and CDR2: MNHEY, SMNVEV (reference sequence). V trimming: 6 bases; J trimming: 2 bases; junction bases outside the gene matches: 6. The CDR3 has 16 amino acids. The table came from immunoSEQ multiplex PCR; TCRdb's copy has only in-frame clones and leaves some out. The profile shows 36,000 or so clones, 75% to 95% of them singletons. The chain combines TRBV27 with TRBJ2-1, with TRBD2 matching 11 bases. This receptor was identified in a human donor in a cohort sampled during active COVID-19. The material sequenced was peripheral blood. The CDR3 protein is CASRSGSGGAYNEQFF. The CDR3 nucleotides read TGTGCCAGCAGATCCGGTAGCGGGGGGGCCTACAATGAGCAGTTCTTC.